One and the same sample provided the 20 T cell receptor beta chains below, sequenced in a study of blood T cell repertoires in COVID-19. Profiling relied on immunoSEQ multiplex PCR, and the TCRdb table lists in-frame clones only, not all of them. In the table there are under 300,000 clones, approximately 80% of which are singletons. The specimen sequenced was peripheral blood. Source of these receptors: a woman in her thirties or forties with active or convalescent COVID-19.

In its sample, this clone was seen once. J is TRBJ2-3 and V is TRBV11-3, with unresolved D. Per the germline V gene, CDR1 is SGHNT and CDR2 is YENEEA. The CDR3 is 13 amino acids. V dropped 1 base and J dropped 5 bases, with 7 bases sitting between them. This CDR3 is CASSLGAGDTQYF. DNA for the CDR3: TGTGCCAGCAGCTTAGGAGCCGGAGATACGCAGTATTTT.

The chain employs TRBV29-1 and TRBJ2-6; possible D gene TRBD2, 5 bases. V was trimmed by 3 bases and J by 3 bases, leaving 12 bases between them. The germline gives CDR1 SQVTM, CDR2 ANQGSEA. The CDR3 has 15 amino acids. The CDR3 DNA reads TGCAGCGTTGAGTCCTCGGGGTATGGGGCCAACGTCCTGACTTTC. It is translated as CSVESSGYGANVLTF.

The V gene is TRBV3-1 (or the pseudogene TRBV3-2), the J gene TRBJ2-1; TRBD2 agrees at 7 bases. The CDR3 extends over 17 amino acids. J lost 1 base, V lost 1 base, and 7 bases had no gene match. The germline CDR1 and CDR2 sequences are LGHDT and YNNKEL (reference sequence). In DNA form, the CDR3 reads TGTGCCAGCAGCCAAGTTCTTCTAGCGGATTCCTACAATGAGCAGTTCTTC. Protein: CASSQVLLADSYNEQFF.

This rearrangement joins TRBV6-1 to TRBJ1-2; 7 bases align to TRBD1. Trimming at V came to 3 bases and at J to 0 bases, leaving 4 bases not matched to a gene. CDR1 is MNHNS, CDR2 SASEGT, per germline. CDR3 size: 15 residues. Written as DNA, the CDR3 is TGTGCCAGCAGTGACAGGGGGATAACTAACTATGGCTACACCTTC. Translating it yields CASSDRGITNYGYTF.

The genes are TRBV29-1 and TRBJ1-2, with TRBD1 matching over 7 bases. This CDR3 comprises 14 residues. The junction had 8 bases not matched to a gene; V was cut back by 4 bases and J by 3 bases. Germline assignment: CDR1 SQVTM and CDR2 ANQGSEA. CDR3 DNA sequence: TGCAGCGTTGTGCCACAGGGGAGAGACTATGGCTACACCTTC. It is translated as CSVVPQGRDYGYTF.

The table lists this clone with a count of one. The chain's CDR3 is CSASRKPEAFF. The CDR3 DNA follows: TGCAGTGCTAGCCGTAAGCCTGAAGCTTTCTTT. The chain couples TRBV20-1 to TRBJ1-1; no reliable D call. The CDR3 extends over 11 amino acids. The germline V and J ends were trimmed by 3 bases and 6 bases, with 8 bases remaining between them. The germline gives CDR1 DFQATT, CDR2 SNEGSKA (reference sequence).

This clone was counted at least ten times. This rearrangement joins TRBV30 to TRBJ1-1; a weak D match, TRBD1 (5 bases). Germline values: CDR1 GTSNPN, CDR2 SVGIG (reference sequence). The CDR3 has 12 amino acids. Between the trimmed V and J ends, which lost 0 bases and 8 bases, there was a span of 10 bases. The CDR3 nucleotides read TGTGCCTGGAGTGTAACGGCAGGGGAAGCTTTCTTT. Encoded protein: CAWSVTAGEAFF.

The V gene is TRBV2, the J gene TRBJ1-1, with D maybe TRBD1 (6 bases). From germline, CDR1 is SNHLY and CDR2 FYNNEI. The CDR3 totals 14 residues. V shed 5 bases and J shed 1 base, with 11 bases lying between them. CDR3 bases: TGTGCCAGCAGTACCAGGGGCCGGAACACTGAAGCTTTCTTT. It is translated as CASSTRGRNTEAFF.

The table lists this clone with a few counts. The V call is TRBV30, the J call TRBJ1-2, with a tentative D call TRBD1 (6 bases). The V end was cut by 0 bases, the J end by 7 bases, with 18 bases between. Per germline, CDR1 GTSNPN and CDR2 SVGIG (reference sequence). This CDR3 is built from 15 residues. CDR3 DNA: TGTGCCTGGAGTGTACGGGACACTCACCTTTTTGGCTACACCTTC. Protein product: CAWSVRDTHLFGYTF. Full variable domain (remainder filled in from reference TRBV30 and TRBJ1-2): SQTIHQWPATLVQPVGSPLSLECTVEGTSNPNLYWYRQAAGRGLQLLFYSVGIGQISSEVPQNLSASRPQDRQFILSSKKLLLSDSGFYLCAWSVRDTHLFGYTFGSGTRLTVV.

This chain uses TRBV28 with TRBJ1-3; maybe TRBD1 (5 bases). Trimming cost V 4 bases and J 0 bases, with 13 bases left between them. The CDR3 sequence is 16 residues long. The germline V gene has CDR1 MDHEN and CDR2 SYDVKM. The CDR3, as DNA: TGTGCCAGCAGTTCGACAGCGCCTTCCTCTGGAAACACCATATATTTT. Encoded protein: CASSSTAPSSGNTIYF. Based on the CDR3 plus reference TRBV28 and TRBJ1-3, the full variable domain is DVKVTQSSRYLVKRTGEKVFLECVQDMDHENMFWYRQDPGLGLRLIYFSYDVKMKEKGDIPEGYSVSREKKERFSLILESASTNQTSMYLCASSSTAPSSGNTIYFGEGSWLTVV.

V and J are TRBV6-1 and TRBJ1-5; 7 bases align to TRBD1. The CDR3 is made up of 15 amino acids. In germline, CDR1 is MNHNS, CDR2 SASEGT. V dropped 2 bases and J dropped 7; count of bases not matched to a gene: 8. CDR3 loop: CASSESAGGPQPQHF. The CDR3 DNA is TGTGCCAGCAGTGAATCTGCAGGGGGTCCCCAGCCCCAGCATTTT.

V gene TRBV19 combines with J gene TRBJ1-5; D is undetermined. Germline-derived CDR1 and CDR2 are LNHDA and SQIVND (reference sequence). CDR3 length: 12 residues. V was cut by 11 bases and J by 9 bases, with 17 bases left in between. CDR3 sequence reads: CASGVAGVPQHF. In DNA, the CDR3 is TGTGCCTCCGGAGTTGCTGGAGTGCCCCAGCATTTT.

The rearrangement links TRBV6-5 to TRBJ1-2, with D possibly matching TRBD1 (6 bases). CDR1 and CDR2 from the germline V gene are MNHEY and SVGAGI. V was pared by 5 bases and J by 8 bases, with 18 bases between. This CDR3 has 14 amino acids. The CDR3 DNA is TGTGCCAGCAGTCCGGACAGAAAAAATTGGGGCTACACCTTC. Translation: CASSPDRKNWGYTF.

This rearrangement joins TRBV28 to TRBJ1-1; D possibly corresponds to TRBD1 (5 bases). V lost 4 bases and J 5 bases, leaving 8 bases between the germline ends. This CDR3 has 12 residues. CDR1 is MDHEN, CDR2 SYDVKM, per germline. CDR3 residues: CASSSAGTEAFF. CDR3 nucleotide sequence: TGTGCCAGCAGTTCAGCAGGGACTGAAGCTTTCTTT. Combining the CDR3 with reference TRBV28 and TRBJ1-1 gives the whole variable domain DVKVTQSSRYLVKRTGEKVFLECVQDMDHENMFWYRQDPGLGLRLIYFSYDVKMKEKGDIPEGYSVSREKKERFSLILESASTNQTSMYLCASSSAGTEAFFGQGTRLTVV.

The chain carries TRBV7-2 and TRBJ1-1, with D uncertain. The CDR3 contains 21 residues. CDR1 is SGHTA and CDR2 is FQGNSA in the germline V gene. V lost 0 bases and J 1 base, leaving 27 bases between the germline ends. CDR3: CASSLAPTDGAPPRQNTEAFF. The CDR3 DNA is TGTGCCAGCAGCTTAGCTCCAACCGACGGTGCACCACCGCGACAGAACACTGAAGCTTTCTTT.

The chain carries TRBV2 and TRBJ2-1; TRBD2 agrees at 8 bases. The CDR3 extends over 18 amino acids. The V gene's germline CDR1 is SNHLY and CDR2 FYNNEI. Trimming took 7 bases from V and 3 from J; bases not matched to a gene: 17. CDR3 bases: TGTGCCAGCACCGAACGGGGCGGGGGGACCCAACTCTACAATGAGCAGTTCTTC. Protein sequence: CASTERGGGTQLYNEQFF.

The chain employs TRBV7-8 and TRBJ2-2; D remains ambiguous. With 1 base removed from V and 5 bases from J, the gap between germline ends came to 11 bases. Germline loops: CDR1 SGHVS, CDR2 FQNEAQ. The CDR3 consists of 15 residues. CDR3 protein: CASSLGPEKTGELFF. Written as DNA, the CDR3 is TGTGCCAGCAGCTTAGGTCCCGAGAAGACCGGGGAGCTGTTTTTT.

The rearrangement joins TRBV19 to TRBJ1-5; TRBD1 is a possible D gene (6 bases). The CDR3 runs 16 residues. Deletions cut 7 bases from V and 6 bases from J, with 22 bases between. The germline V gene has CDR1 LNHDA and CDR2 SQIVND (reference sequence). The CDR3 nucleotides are TGTGCCAGTACCCCTGAGGCGGGGGCCTCCGTTCAGCCCCAGCATTTT. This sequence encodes CASTPEAGASVQPQHF. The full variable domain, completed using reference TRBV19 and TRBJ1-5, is DGGITQSPKYLFRKEGQNVTLSCEQNLNHDAMYWYRQDPGQGLRLIYYSQIVNDFQKGDIAEGYSVSREKKESFPLTVTSAQKNPTAFYLCASTPEAGASVQPQHFGDGTRLSIL.

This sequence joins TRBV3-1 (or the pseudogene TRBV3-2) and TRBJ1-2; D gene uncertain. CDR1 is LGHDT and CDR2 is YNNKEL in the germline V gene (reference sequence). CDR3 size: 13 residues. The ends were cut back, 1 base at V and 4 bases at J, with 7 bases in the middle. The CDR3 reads CASSQAVFYGYTF. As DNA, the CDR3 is TGTGCCAGCAGCCAAGCGGTGTTCTATGGCTACACCTTC.

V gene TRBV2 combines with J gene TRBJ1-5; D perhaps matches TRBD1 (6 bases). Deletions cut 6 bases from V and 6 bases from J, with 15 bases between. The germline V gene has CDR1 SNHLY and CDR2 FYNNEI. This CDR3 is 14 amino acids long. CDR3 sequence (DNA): TGTGCCAGCAGCGCGACTACAGGGTTTCAGCCCCAGCATTTT. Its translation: CASSATTGFQPQHF. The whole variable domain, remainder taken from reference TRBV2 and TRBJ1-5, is EPEVTQTPSHQVTQMGQEVILRCVPISNHLYFYWYRQILGQKVEFLVSFYNNEISEKSEIFDDQFSVERPDGSNFTLKIRSTKLEDSAMYFCASSATTGFQPQHFGDGTRLSIL.